Presented here are 10 T cell receptor beta chains from one specimen sequenced in a study of blood T cells in healthy people across ages. Using a J-beta primer mix together with a sample-barcoded 5' primer, a second PCR was run for about 7 to 12 cycles. TCRdb re-called the 5' RACE reads with MiXCR, one entry per CDR3 protein. The sample lists about 1.8 million distinct CDR3 sequences; just under 50% were seen once. The sequenced material came from blood. The receptors originated from a woman aged 40 to 50 in good health.

This clonotype was observed a handful of times. The chain has TRBV6-5 and TRBJ2-1; D may match TRBD1 or TRBD2 (5 bases each). With 2 bases removed from V and 7 bases from J, the gap between germline ends came to 15 bases. Germline loops: CDR1 MNHEY, CDR2 SVGAGI. The CDR3 contains 15 residues. The CDR3 loop reads CASSYKSAGRNEQFF. CDR3 in DNA: TGTGCCAGCAGTTACAAGAGCGCAGGGAGAAATGAGCAGTTCTTC.

The chain links TRBV12-5 to TRBJ2-3, with 9 bases matching TRBD1. Germline-derived CDR1 and CDR2 are LGHNT and FRNRAP. Unmatched junction bases numbered 2, after V lost 3 bases and J lost 10 bases. This CDR3 region has 12 residues. The CDR3 nucleotides are TGTGCTAGTGGTTTAGGGACAGGGTCGCAGTATTTT. As protein: CASGLGTGSQYF.

The chain combines TRBV27 with TRBJ1-2; D possibly corresponds to TRBD1 (5 bases). Trimming left V 5 bases short and J 8 bases short, with 15 bases between. Germline lookup yields CDR1 MNHEY and CDR2 SMNVEV (reference sequence). The CDR3 contains 13 residues. CDR3 sequence (DNA): TGTGCCAGCAGTCCCGGGGGTTTTGCAGGCTACACCTTC. This encodes CASSPGGFAGYTF.

The chain is built from TRBV7-2 and TRBJ2-7; D gene ambiguous. The CDR3 is made up of 12 amino acids. Trimming took 0 bases from V and 5 from J, leaving 5 bases between them. Germline CDR1 reads SGHTA; CDR2 reads FQGNSA. Written as DNA, the CDR3 is TGTGCCAGCAGCTTAGCAACAGACGAGCAGTACTTC. Amino acids: CASSLATDEQYF.

The chain couples TRBV6-5 to TRBJ2-7, with 10 bases identical to TRBD2. This CDR3 region has 15 residues. CDR1 and CDR2 (germline): MNHEY, SVGAGI. V shed 5 bases and J 2 bases; nucleotides not matched to a gene: 6. CDR3 in DNA: TGTGCCAGCAGTCGGACTAGCGGACTAACCTACGAGCAGTACTTC. It translates to CASSRTSGLTYEQYF.

The genes are TRBV7-2 and TRBJ2-1, with D perhaps TRBD1 or TRBD2 (7 bases each). The CDR3 is 15 residues long. Germline V gives CDR1 SGHTA, CDR2 FQGNSA. Between the trimmed V and J ends, which lost 0 bases and 8 bases, there was a span of 14 bases. CDR3 bases: TGTGCCAGCAGCTTAGCTCAGGGGGGGGGCTATGAGCAGTTCTTC. Translated: CASSLAQGGGYEQFF.

Points on this clonotype: The junction and the germline gene differ at one end; a read error may be behind it. V is TRBV20-1 and J is TRBJ2-5; D possibly matches TRBD1 or TRBD2 (6 bases each). CDR1 and CDR2 from the germline V gene are DFQATT and SNEGSKA (reference sequence). The CDR3 sequence is 14 residues long. The CDR3 loop reads CGASVRGAVKTQYF. Here the CDR3 DNA reads TGCGGTGCCAGCGTTAGGGGGGCCGTGAAGACCCAGTACTTC.

This clonotype was seen more than once but under ten times. CDR3 DNA sequence: TGTGCCAGCTCACGGGGACAGGGTGCTTTCTTT. Encoded protein: CASSRGQGAFF. This chain links TRBV18 with TRBJ1-1, with 9 bases identical to TRBD1. Trimming took 4 bases from V and 11 from J; bases not matched to a gene: 2. The CDR3 consists of 11 residues. Germline CDR1 and CDR2: KGHSH and LQKENI.

This clonotype appeared a few times. This rearrangement joins TRBV6-5 to TRBJ1-2, with TRBD1 as a possible D gene (6 bases). V was shortened by 5 bases and J by 7 bases, with 14 bases between the two germline ends. The CDR3 runs to 13 residues. The germline V gene has CDR1 MNHEY and CDR2 SVGAGI. This CDR3 reads CASSVQGIGGYTF. The CDR3 DNA sequence: TGTGCCAGCAGTGTTCAGGGGATTGGTGGCTACACCTTC.

The J gene is TRBJ1-2, the V gene TRBV12-3 or TRBV12-4; the D gene is possibly TRBD1 (5 bases). V shed 7 bases and J shed 3 bases, with 15 bases lying between them. This CDR3 is built from 14 residues. The CDR3 loop reads CASKAGTPDYGYTF. The CDR3 DNA follows: TGTGCCAGCAAGGCGGGGACCCCCGACTATGGCTACACCTTC.